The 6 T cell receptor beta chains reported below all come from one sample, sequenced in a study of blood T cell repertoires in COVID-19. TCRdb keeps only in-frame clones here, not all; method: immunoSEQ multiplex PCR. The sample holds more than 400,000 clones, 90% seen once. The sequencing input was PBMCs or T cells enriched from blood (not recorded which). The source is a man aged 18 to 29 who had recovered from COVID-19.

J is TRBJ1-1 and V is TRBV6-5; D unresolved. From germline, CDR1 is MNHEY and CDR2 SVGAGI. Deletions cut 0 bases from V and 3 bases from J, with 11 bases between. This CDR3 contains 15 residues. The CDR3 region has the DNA TGTGCCAGCAGTTACTCGGCAGGTACCTACACTGAAGCTTTCTTT. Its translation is CASSYSAGTYTEAFF.

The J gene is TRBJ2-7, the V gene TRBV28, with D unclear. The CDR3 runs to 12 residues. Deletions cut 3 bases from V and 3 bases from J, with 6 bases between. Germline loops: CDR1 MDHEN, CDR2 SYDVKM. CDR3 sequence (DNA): TGTGCCAGCAGTTTCAGGAACTACGAGCAGTACTTC. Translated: CASSFRNYEQYF.

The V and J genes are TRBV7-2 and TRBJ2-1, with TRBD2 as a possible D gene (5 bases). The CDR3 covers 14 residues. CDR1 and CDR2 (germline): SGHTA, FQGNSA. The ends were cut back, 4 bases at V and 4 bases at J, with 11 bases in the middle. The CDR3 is CASSSYSGYNEQFF. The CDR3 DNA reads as TGTGCCAGCAGCTCCTATTCGGGGTACAATGAGCAGTTCTTC.

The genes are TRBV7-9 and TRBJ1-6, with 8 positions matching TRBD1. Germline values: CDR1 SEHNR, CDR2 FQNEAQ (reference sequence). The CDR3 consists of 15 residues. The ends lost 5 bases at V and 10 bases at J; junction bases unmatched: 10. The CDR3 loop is CASSAPGGAESPLHF. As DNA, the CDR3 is TGTGCCAGCAGCGCGCCAGGGGGCGCGGAGTCACCCCTCCACTTT.

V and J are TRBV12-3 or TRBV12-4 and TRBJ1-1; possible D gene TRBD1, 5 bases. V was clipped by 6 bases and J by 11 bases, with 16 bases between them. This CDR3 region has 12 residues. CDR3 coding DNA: TGTGCCAGCAGCCGGGAGAGGGGCACGGCTTTCTTT. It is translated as CASSRERGTAFF.

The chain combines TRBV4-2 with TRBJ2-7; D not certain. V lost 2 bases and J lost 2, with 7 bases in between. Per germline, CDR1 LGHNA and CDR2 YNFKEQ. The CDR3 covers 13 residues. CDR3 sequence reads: CASSQRSTYEQYF. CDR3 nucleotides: TGTGCCAGCAGCCAAAGAAGCACCTACGAGCAGTACTTC.